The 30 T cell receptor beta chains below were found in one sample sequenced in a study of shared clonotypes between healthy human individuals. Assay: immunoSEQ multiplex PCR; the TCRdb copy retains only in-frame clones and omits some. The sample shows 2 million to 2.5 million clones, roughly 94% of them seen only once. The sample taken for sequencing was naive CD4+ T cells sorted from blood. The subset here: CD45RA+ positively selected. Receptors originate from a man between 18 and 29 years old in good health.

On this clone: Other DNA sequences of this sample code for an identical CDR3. The CDR3 DNA sequence: TGCGCCAGCAGCCAAGTAACTGGGGGCTCCTATGGCTACACCTTC. It translates to CASSQVTGGSYGYTF. This rearrangement joins TRBV4-3 to TRBJ1-2, with TRBD1 as a possible D gene (6 bases). The CDR3 loop spans 15 amino acids. The germline V gene encodes CDR1 LGHNA and CDR2 YSLEER. The V gene lost 1 base and the J gene lost 4 bases, with 13 bases spanning the gap.

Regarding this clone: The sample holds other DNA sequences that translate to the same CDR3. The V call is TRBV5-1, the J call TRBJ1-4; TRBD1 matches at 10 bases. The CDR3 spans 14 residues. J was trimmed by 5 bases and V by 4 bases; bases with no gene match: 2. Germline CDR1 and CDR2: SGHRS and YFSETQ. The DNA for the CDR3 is TGCGCCAGCAGCCAGGGACAGGGGAATGAAAAACTGTTTTTT. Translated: CASSQGQGNEKLFF.

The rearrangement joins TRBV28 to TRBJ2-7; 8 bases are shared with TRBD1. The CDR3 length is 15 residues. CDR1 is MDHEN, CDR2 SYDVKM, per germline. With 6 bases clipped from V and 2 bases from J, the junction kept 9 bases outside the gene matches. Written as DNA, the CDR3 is TGTGCCAGCAGGAAGGGACAGGCACGAACCTACGAGCAGTACTTC. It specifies CASRKGQARTYEQYF.

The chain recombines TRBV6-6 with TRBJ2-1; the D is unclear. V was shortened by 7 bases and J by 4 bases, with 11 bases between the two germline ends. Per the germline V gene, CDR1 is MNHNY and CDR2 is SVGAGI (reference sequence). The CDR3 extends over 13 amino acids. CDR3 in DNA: TGTGCCAGCACCCTACAAGATTACAATGAGCAGTTCTTC. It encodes CASTLQDYNEQFF.

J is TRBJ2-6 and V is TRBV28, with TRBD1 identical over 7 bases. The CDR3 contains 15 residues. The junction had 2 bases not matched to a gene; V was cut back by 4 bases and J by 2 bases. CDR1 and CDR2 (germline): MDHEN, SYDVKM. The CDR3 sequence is CASSSGTAGANVLTF. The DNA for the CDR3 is TGTGCCAGCAGTTCTGGGACAGCTGGGGCCAACGTCCTGACTTTC.

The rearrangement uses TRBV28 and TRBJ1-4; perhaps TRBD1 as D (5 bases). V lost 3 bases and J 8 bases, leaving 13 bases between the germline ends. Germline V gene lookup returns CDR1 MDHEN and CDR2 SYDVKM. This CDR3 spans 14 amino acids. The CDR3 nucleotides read TGTGCCAGCAGTTTGACAAGGGGACGAGAAAAACTGTTTTTT. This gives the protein CASSLTRGREKLFF.

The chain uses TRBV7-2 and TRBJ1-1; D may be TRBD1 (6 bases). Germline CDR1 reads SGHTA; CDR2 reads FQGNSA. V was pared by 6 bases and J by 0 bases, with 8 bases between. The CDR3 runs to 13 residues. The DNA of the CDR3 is TGTGCCAGCAGAAAGGGGGTGAACACTGAAGCTTTCTTT. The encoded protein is CASRKGVNTEAFF.

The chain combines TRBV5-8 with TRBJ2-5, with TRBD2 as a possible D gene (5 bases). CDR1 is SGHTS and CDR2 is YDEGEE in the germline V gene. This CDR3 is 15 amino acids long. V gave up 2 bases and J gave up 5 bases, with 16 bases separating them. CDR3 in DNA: TGTGCCAGCAGCTTCGGGGTCTTGGCTGAGGAGACCCAGTACTTC. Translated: CASSFGVLAEETQYF.

The CDR3 DNA follows: TGTGCCAGCAGCGGCGCCGGGACAATCCAAGAGACCCAGTACTTC. Translation gives CASSGAGTIQETQYF. The chain recombines TRBV7-2 with TRBJ2-5, with D possibly TRBD1 on 6 matching bases. CDR1 SGHTA and CDR2 FQGNSA come from the germline V gene. Trimming removed 5 bases at V and 1 base at J, with 14 bases between. The CDR3 is 15 amino acids.

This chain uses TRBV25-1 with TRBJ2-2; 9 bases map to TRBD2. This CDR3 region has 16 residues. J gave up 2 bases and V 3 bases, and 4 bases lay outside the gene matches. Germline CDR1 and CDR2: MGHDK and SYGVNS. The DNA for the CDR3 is TGTGCCAGCAGTGATCCGGGACTAGCTAACACCGGGGAGCTGTTTTTT. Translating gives CASSDPGLANTGELFF.

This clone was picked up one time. CDR3 amino acids: CASSGGQAHSGNTIYF. CDR3 nucleotides: TGCGCCAGCAGCGGGGGACAGGCGCACTCTGGAAACACCATATATTTT. The rearrangement uses TRBV5-1 and TRBJ1-3; the match to TRBD1 covers 8 bases. The CDR3 sequence is 16 residues long. V lost 4 bases, J lost 0 bases, and 6 bases stayed unmatched. Germline lookup yields CDR1 SGHRS and CDR2 YFSETQ. The complete variable domain, with remaining parts taken from reference TRBV5-1 and TRBJ1-3, reads KAGVTQTPRYLIKTRGQQVTLSCSPISGHRSVSWYQQTPGQGLQFLFEYFSETQRNKGNFPGRFSGRQFSNSRSEMNVSTLELGDSALYLCASSGGQAHSGNTIYFGEGSWLTVV.

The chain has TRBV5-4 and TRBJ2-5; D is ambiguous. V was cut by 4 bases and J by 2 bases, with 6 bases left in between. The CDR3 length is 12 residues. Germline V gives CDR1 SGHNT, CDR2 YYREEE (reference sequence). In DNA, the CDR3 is TGTGCCAGCAGCGCGGATCAAGAGACCCAGTACTTC. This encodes CASSADQETQYF.

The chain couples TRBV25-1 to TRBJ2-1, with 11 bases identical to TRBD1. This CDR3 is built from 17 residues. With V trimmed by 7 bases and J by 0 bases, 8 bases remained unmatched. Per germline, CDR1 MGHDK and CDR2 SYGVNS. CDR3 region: CASMGQGGPSSYNEQFF. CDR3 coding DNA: TGTGCCAGCATGGGACAGGGGGGGCCTAGCTCCTACAATGAGCAGTTCTTC.

The CDR3 region is CASSYSGSIGENEQFF. The CDR3, as DNA: TGTGCCAGCAGTTACTCGGGCTCTATAGGGGAAAATGAGCAGTTCTTC. V gene TRBV6-6 combines with J gene TRBJ2-1, with D possibly being TRBD1 (5 bases). Germline values: CDR1 MNHNY, CDR2 SVGAGI (reference sequence). The V and J ends lost 0 bases and 7 bases respectively, with 16 bases between them. The CDR3 spans 16 residues.

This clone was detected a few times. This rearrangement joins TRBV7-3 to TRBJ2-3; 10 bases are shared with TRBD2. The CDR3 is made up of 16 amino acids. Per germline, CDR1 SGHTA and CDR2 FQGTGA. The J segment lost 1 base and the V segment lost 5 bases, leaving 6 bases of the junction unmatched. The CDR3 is CASSTDGLAGTDTQYF. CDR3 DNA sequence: TGTGCCAGCAGCACAGATGGACTAGCGGGCACAGATACGCAGTATTTT. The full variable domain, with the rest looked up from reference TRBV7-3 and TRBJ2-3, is GAGVSQTPSNKVTEKGKYVELRCDPISGHTALYWYRQSLGQGPEFLIYFQGTGAADDSGLPNDRFFAVRPEGSVSTLKIQRTERGDSAVYLCASSTDGLAGTDTQYFGPGTRLTVL.

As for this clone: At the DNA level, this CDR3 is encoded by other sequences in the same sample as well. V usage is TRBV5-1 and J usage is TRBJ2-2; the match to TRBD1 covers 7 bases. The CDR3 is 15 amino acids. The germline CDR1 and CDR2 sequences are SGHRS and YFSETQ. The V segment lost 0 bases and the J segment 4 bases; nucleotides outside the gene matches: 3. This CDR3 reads CASSLDRGGTGELFF. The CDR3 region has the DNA TGCGCCAGCAGCTTGGACAGGGGTGGCACCGGGGAGCTGTTTTTT.

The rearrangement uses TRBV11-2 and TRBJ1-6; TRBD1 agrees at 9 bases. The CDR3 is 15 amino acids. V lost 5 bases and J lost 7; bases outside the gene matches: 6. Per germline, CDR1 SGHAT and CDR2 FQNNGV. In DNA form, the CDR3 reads TGTGCCAGCAGCACCCGACAGGGGGTAAATTCACCCCTCCACTTT. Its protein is CASSTRQGVNSPLHF.

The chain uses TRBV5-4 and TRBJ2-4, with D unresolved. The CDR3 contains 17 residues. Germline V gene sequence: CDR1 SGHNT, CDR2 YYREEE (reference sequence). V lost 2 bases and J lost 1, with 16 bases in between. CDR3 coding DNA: TGTGCCAGCAGCTTAGGAGACCTGACCCGGGCCAAAAACATTCAGTACTTC. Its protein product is CASSLGDLTRAKNIQYF.

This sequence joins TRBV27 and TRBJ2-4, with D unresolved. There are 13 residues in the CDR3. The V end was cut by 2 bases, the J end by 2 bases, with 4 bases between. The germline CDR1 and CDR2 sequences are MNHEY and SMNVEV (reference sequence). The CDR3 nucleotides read TGTGCCAGCAGTTTAACCTCCAAAAACATTCAGTACTTC. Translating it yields CASSLTSKNIQYF.

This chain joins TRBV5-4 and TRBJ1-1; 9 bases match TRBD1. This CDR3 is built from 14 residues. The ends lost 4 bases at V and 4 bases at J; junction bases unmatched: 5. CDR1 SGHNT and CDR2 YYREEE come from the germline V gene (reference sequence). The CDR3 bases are TGTGCCAGCAGCCCCACGACAGGGGGCACTGAAGCTTTCTTT. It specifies CASSPTTGGTEAFF.

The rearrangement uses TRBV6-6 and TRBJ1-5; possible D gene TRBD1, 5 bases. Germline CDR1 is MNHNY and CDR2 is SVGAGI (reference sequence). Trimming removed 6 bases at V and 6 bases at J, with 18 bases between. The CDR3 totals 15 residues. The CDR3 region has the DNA TGTGCCAGCAGCCAGTGGCAGGGCGGGGGTCAGCCCCAGCATTTT. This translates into CASSQWQGGGQPQHF.

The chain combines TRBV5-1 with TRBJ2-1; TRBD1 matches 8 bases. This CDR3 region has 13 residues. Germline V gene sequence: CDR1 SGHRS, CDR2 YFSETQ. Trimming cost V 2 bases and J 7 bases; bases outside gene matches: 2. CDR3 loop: CASSFQGANEQFF. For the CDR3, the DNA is TGCGCCAGCAGCTTTCAGGGGGCAAATGAGCAGTTCTTC.

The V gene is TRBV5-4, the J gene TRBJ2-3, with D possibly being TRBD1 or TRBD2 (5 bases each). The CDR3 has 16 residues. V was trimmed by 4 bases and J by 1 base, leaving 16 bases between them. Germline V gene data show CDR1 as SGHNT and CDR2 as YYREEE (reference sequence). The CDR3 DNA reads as TGTGCCAGCAGCACCCCCCGGGACCCAGGCACAGATACGCAGTATTTT. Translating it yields CASSTPRDPGTDTQYF.

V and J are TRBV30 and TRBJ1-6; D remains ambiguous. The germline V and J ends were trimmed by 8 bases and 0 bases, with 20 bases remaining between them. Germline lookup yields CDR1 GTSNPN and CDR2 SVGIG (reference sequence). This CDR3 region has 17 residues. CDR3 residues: CAMDLGSTRSYNSPLHF. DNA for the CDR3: TGTGCCATGGATCTAGGGTCAACCCGCTCCTATAATTCACCCCTCCACTTT.

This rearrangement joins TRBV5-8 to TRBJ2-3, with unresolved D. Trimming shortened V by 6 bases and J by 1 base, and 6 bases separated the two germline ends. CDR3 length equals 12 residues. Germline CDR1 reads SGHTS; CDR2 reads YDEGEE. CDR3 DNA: TGTGCCAGCAATAGAGGCACAGATACGCAGTATTTT. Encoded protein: CASNRGTDTQYF.

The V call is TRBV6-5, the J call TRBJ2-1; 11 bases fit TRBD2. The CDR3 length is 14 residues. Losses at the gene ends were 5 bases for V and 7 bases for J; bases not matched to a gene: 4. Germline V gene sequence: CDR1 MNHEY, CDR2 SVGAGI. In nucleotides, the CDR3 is TGTGCCAGCAGTCAACTAGCGGGAGTAAATGAGCAGTTCTTC. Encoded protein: CASSQLAGVNEQFF.

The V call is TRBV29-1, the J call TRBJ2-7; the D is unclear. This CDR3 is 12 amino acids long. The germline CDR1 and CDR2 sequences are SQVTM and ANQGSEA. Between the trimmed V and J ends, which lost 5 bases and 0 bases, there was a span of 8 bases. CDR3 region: CSVSRASYEQYF. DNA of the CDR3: TGCAGCGTTTCTAGGGCCTCCTACGAGCAGTACTTC.

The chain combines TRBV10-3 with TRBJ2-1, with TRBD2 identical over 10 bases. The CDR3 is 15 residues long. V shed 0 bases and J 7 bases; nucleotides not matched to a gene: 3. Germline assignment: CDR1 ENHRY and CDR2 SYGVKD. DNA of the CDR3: TGTGCCATCAGTGAGTCGCTAGCGGGAGCTAATGAGCAGTTCTTC. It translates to CAISESLAGANEQFF.

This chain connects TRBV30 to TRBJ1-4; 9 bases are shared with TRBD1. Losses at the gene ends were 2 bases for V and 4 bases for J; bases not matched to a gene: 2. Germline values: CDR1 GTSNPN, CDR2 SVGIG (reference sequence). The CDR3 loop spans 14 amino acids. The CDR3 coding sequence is TGTGCCTGGAGTATGGGACAGGGTAATGAAAAACTGTTTTTT. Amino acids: CAWSMGQGNEKLFF.

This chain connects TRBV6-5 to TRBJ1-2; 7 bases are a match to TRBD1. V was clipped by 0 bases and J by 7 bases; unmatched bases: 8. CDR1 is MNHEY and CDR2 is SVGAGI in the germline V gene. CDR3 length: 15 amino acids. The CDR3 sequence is CASSYSSGGIGGYTF. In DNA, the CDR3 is TGTGCCAGCAGTTACTCGTCAGGGGGTATAGGTGGCTACACCTTC.